These 19 T cell receptor beta chains were all obtained from the same sample, sequenced in a study of breast tumors, draining lymph nodes, adjacent tissues. Axillary draining lymph nodes of breast cancer patients supplied the node samples. TCRdb redid the calling of the multiplex PCR reads with MiXCR, one entry per CDR3 protein. The data contain 200,000 or so distinct CDR3 sequences, 25% to 40% of them singletons. Sample: axillary lymph node tissue. All receptors derive from a female donor with breast cancer. Some clones in this sample may be carry-over from other donors' samples.

This clonotype was counted a few times. A much larger clone lies a single base off, so this may be a read error. V usage is TRBV20-1 and J usage is TRBJ2-7; a weak D match, TRBD2 (6 bases). V was trimmed by 5 bases and J by 2 bases, leaving 28 bases between them. Germline CDR1 DFQATT, CDR2 SNEGSKA (reference sequence). CDR3 length equals 18 residues. CDR3 in amino acids: CSAPRRIRATGGTYEQYF. DNA of the CDR3: TGCAGTGCTCCTCGACGTATCCGGGCTACCGGGGGAACCTACGAGCAGTACTTC.

This clonotype has ten or more counts. V gene TRBV9 combines with J gene TRBJ2-3; the D gene is possibly TRBD2 (5 bases). CDR1 is SGDLS, CDR2 YYNGEE, per germline. Deletions cut 10 bases from V and 0 bases from J, with 9 bases between. The CDR3 contains 12 residues. In DNA form, the CDR3 reads TGTGCCTCCAGCGGCAGCACAGATACGCAGTATTTT. Its protein is CASSGSTDTQYF. The full variable domain, completed using reference TRBV9 and TRBJ2-3, is DSGVTQTPKHLITATGQRVTLRCSPRSGDLSVYWYQQSLDQGLQFLIQYYNGEERAKGNILERFSAQQFPDLHSELNLSSLELGDSALYFCASSGSTDTQYFGPGTRLTVL.

This clonotype was seen repeatedly, ten times or more. The V call is TRBV18, the J call TRBJ1-2, with 8 bases fitting TRBD1. J lost 8 bases, V lost 3 bases, and 8 bases had no gene match. The CDR3 loop spans 14 amino acids. Germline V CDR1 and CDR2: KGHSH, LQKENI. The CDR3 nucleotides are TGTGCCAGCTCACCGGACAGGGTGAAGGAAGGCTACACCTTC. Translated, it gives CASSPDRVKEGYTF.

The sample holds many counts of this clonotype. The genes are TRBV20-1 and TRBJ1-3; the D is unclear. V shed 3 bases and J shed 0 bases, with 9 bases lying between them. The CDR3 spans 14 residues. Germline V gives CDR1 DFQATT, CDR2 SNEGSKA (reference sequence). Here the CDR3 reads CSASEGISGNTIYF. The CDR3 DNA sequence: TGCAGTGCTAGCGAGGGTATCTCTGGAAACACCATATATTTT.

This clonotype appeared a few times. A clone one base away is much larger, so this may be a read error. This rearrangement joins TRBV5-8 to TRBJ1-2, with TRBD1 as a possible D gene (5 bases). Per germline, CDR1 SGHTS and CDR2 YDEGEE. V lost 4 bases to trimming and J lost 10 bases, with 11 bases between them. CDR3 size: 11 residues. The CDR3, as DNA: TGTGCCAGCAGCAAAAGGGGTGCCTACACCTTC. This encodes CASSKRGAYTF.

This clonotype was recorded at least ten times. The genes are TRBV4-2 and TRBJ1-2, with 8 nucleotides matching TRBD1. The CDR3 runs to 18 residues. Germline values: CDR1 LGHNA, CDR2 YNFKEQ. The V segment lost 0 bases and the J segment 4 bases; nucleotides outside the gene matches: 13. CDR3 residues: CASSQDLLAGGAGYGYTF. The CDR3 nucleotides are TGTGCCAGCAGCCAAGATTTGTTGGCAGGGGGCGCCGGCTATGGCTACACCTTC.

On this clonotype: This CDR3 fails to terminate in the conserved phenylalanine or tryptophan, so it likely reflects a read error. The chain carries TRBV6-1 and TRBJ2-3, with D unclear. Germline CDR1 MNHNS, CDR2 SASEGT. The V and J ends lost 6 bases and 3 bases respectively, with 4 bases between them. The CDR3 is made up of 11 amino acids. The DNA for the CDR3 is TGTGCCAGCAGGGGGACAGATACGCAGTATCTT. It encodes CASRGTDTQYL.

There are many counts of this clonotype. The chain carries TRBV29-1 and TRBJ2-1; unclear D gene. The CDR3 consists of 14 residues. Germline loops: CDR1 SQVTM, CDR2 ANQGSEA. The ends were cut back, 2 bases at V and 1 base at J, with 9 bases in the middle. The CDR3 DNA is TGCAGCGTTGAATCCGTCTGGTCCTACAATGAGCAGTTCTTC. This encodes CSVESVWSYNEQFF.

In its sample, this clonotype was seen many times. The chain couples TRBV28 to TRBJ1-6; perhaps TRBD1 as D (5 bases). Trimming took 2 bases from V and 7 from J, leaving 12 bases between them. Germline lookup yields CDR1 MDHEN and CDR2 SYDVKM. The CDR3 runs 15 residues. The DNA for the CDR3 is TGTGCCAGCAGTTTACTGGGGGAGTGGAATTCACCCCTCCACTTT. As protein: CASSLLGEWNSPLHF. Complete variable domain (other parts from reference TRBV28 and TRBJ1-6): DVKVTQSSRYLVKRTGEKVFLECVQDMDHENMFWYRQDPGLGLRLIYFSYDVKMKEKGDIPEGYSVSREKKERFSLILESASTNQTSMYLCASSLLGEWNSPLHFGNGTRLTVT.

This clonotype was picked up many times. The CDR3 loop reads CASRLSGTSGSSTDTQYF. The CDR3 DNA is TGTGCCAGCAGACTCTCCGGGACTAGCGGGAGTAGCACAGATACGCAGTATTTT. The J gene is TRBJ2-3, the V gene TRBV6-2 or TRBV6-3; TRBD2 aligns across 14 bases. The CDR3 totals 18 residues. The germline CDR1 and CDR2 sequences are MNHEY and SVGEGT. V lost 6 bases to trimming and J lost 0 bases; unmatched junction nucleotides: 8.

This clonotype appeared many times. This chain uses TRBV12-3 or TRBV12-4 with TRBJ2-5, with no clear D. The CDR3 covers 13 residues. Deletions cut 2 bases from V and 1 base from J, with 5 bases between. The CDR3 DNA follows: TGTGCCAGCAGTTTACATTTCCAAGAGACCCAGTACTTC. Translated, it gives CASSLHFQETQYF.

Concerning this clonotype itself: A much larger clone differs by one base, so this may be a read error. This chain links TRBV6-2 or TRBV6-3 with TRBJ1-6, with D possibly being TRBD1 (5 bases). The CDR3 sequence is 19 residues long. The V and J ends lost 5 bases and 7 bases respectively, with 27 bases between them. Germline loops: CDR1 MNHEY, CDR2 SVGEGT. This CDR3 is CASSHRSRTFREANSPLHF. CDR3 DNA sequence: TGTGCCAGCAGTCATAGATCGCGGACTTTCAGGGAGGCGAATTCACCCCTCCACTTT.

At least ten counts were recorded for this clonotype. This sequence joins TRBV12-3 or TRBV12-4 and TRBJ1-6, with D perhaps matching TRBD1 (5 bases). The CDR3 is 16 amino acids. V gave up 5 bases and J gave up 9 bases, with 20 bases separating them. The CDR3 is CASSPQGEGVGSPLHF. The DNA for the CDR3 is TGTGCCAGCAGTCCCCAAGGGGAGGGTGTGGGTTCACCCCTCCACTTT.

Concerning this clonotype itself: Lacking the conserved final phenylalanine or tryptophan, this CDR3 likely reflects a read error. The chain employs TRBV6-5 and TRBJ2-7, with D hard to call. Looked up from germline, CDR1 is MNHEY and CDR2 is SVGAGI. The V gene lost 8 bases and the J gene lost 1 base, with 12 bases spanning the gap. The CDR3 runs 13 residues. In nucleotides, the CDR3 is TGTGCCAGCCCCCCCCCCTTTTCCTACGAGCAGTACTAC. Its translation is CASPPPFSYEQYY.

Details on this clonotype: The junction departs from germline at one end; a sequencing error may be responsible. This chain links TRBV6-1 with TRBJ2-3; D gene unclear. The CDR3 contains 15 residues. Germline CDR1 and CDR2: MNHNS and SASEGT. The CDR3 is CASSQAYGSTDTQYF. DNA of the CDR3: TGTGCCAGCAGTCAAGCGTACGGCTCCACAGATACGCAGTATTTT.

On this clonotype: It may be a read error: a sequence one base away is much more abundant. The rearrangement links TRBV11-2 to TRBJ2-1; D is perhaps TRBD2 (7 bases). This CDR3 contains 16 residues. Germline V lookup: CDR1 SGHAT, CDR2 FQNNGV. The CDR3 loop reads CASSLLMGGANNGQFF. CDR3 DNA sequence: TGTGCCAGCAGTCTTCTTATGGGGGGGGCAAACAATGGGCAGTTCTTC.

The chain combines TRBV14 with TRBJ2-7, with TRBD2 as a possible D gene (6 bases). CDR1 is SGHDN and CDR2 is FVKESK in the germline V gene. The CDR3 loop spans 15 amino acids. The V gene lost 0 bases and the J gene lost 5 bases, with 14 bases spanning the gap. The CDR3 sequence is CASSQDWGGGNEQYF. In nucleotides, the CDR3 is TGTGCCAGCAGCCAAGATTGGGGTGGGGGGAACGAGCAGTACTTC.

Concerning this clonotype itself: It is unclear where the CDR3 begins or ends on the DNA, so no DNA is shown, and the CDR3 is as TCRdb lists it. The gene calls are TRBV7-9 and TRBJ2-7; no DNA check was done on the table's D call, TRBD2. CDR1 SEHNR and CDR2 FQNEAQ come from the germline V gene (reference sequence). With termini counted, the CDR3 has 22 amino acids. This chain's CDR3 is CASSFYICSARDWASGAYEQYF.

This clonotype was counted a few times. This may be a read error: a much more frequent sequence differs by one nucleotide. This chain connects TRBV4-2 to TRBJ2-7, with 8 bases lining up with TRBD2. The CDR3 is made up of 14 amino acids. CDR1 and CDR2 (germline): LGHNA, YNFKEQ. The CDR3 is CASSTLAGPYERYF. The CDR3 DNA reads TGTGCCAGCAGCACTCTAGCGGGCCCCTACGAGCGGTACTTC.